This T cell receptor beta chain was identified during a study of PD-L1 blockade in urothelial cancer. About the research overall: The researchers analyzed blood 3 weeks (second dose) and 6 weeks after treatment start.

There are 16 residues in the CDR3. Germline V gives CDR1 SEHNR, CDR2 FQNEAQ (reference sequence). V was cut by 4 bases and J by 3 bases, with 18 bases left in between. Using immunoSEQ multiplex PCR, the repertoire was profiled, and TCRdb retains in-frame clones only, with some absent. Of about 84,000 clones in the sample, 82% were seen once. The sequenced sample was PBMCs, obtained around atezolizumab (anti-PD-L1) treatment. This receptor was identified in a man between 65 and 85 years old with urothelial cancer. The chain links TRBV7-9 to TRBJ1-2; perhaps TRBD1 as D (5 bases). The CDR3 protein is CASSSSNWGADYGYTF. The CDR3 bases are TGTGCCAGCAGCTCCAGTAATTGGGGCGCGGACTATGGCTACACCTTC. The full variable domain, with the rest looked up from reference TRBV7-9 and TRBJ1-2, is DTGVSQNPRHKITKRGQNVTFRCDPISEHNRLYWYRQTLGQGPEFLTYFQNEAQLEKSRLLSDRFSAERPKGSFSTLEIQRTEQGDSAMYLCASSSSNWGADYGYTFGSGTRLTVV.